A single sample gave rise to the 14 T cell receptor beta chains below, sequenced in a study of blood T cell repertoires in COVID-19. Sequencing was performed with immunoSEQ multiplex PCR; in TCRdb, only in-frame clones are kept and a portion is missing. The table has about 140,000 clones, about 80% seen once. Sequencing used peripheral blood. The receptors shown here come from a man in his forties or fifties with acute or convalescent COVID-19.

The chain combines TRBV6-5 with TRBJ1-1, with 11 positions matching TRBD1. Trimming removed 7 bases from V and 2 bases from J; junction bases left unmatched: 6. The CDR3 has 15 residues. CDR1 is MNHEY, CDR2 SVGAGI, per germline. In DNA form, the CDR3 reads TGTGCCAGCATCAGGGACAGGGGGTCTAACACTGAAGCTTTCTTT. Its protein product is CASIRDRGSNTEAFF.

The chain links TRBV4-2 to TRBJ1-4; 11 nucleotides line up with TRBD1. Germline V gives CDR1 LGHNA, CDR2 YNFKEQ. This CDR3 contains 14 residues. The J segment lost 6 bases and the V segment lost 4 bases, leaving 1 base of the junction unmatched. The CDR3 spells CASSLGQGDEKLFF. The CDR3 DNA is TGTGCCAGCAGCCTGGGACAGGGGGATGAAAAACTGTTTTTT.

The chain joins TRBV3-1 (or the pseudogene TRBV3-2) to TRBJ1-2; 7 bases match TRBD1. This CDR3 spans 15 amino acids. The trim removed 1 base at V and 4 bases at J, leaving 6 bases unmatched. Germline V gene lookup returns CDR1 LGHDT and CDR2 YNNKEL (reference sequence). CDR3 in amino acids: CASSQGSTGRYGYTF. CDR3 DNA sequence: TGTGCCAGCAGCCAAGGGTCGACAGGGCGCTATGGCTACACCTTC.

This clone showed up just a few times. V usage is TRBV3-1 (or the pseudogene TRBV3-2) and J usage is TRBJ2-5, with D maybe TRBD2 (5 bases). V lost 5 bases to trimming and J lost 11 bases, with 18 bases between them. Looked up from germline, CDR1 is LGHDT and CDR2 is YNNKEL (reference sequence). The CDR3 extends over 13 amino acids. Here the CDR3 reads CASSSIERVLQYF. The CDR3 bases are TGTGCCAGCAGCTCTATAGAGAGGGTCCTACAGTACTTC.

This clone was detected once. V usage is TRBV5-1 and J usage is TRBJ1-1; the D gene is possibly TRBD1 (5 bases). The CDR3 sequence is 15 residues long. CDR1 and CDR2 (germline): SGHRS, YFSETQ. Trimming took off 4 bases at V and 6 bases at J, with 19 bases between the two ends. The CDR3 nucleotides are TGCGCCAGCAGCACCCCGACGGCGGGGGGGGCTGAAGCTTTCTTT. This gives the protein CASSTPTAGGAEAFF.

The chain combines TRBV27 with TRBJ2-7; no firm D call. From germline, CDR1 is MNHEY and CDR2 SMNVEV (reference sequence). V was shortened by 9 bases and J by 2 bases, with 17 bases between the two germline ends. This CDR3 region has 14 residues. This CDR3 reads CARTPELEPYEQYF. The CDR3 DNA is TGTGCCAGAACCCCCGAGCTAGAGCCCTACGAGCAGTACTTC.

The V gene is TRBV6-5, the J gene TRBJ1-1; a weak D match, TRBD1 (5 bases). The V gene lost 6 bases and the J gene lost 8 bases, with 16 bases spanning the gap. Germline V CDR1 and CDR2: MNHEY, SVGAGI. This CDR3 is built from 13 residues. Written as DNA, the CDR3 is TGTGCCAGCAGGCATGACAGTCCCCCGGAAGCTTTCTTT. Amino acid sequence: CASRHDSPPEAFF.

The V call is TRBV21-1, the J call TRBJ1-5; whether TRBD1, the table's D call, matches the DNA was not checked. TRBV21-1 is an annotated pseudogene. The length of the CDR3 is 15 residues. The CDR3 nucleotides read TGTGCCAGCAGCAAAATGGACAGGGATCGTCAGCCCCAGCATTTT. Translation gives CASSKMDRDRQPQHF.

The chain joins TRBV6-2 or TRBV6-3 to TRBJ2-3, with D tentatively TRBD1 (6 bases). This CDR3 is 16 amino acids long. Germline assignment: CDR1 MNHEY and CDR2 SVGEGT. V was trimmed by 5 bases and J by 1 base, leaving 16 bases between them. The CDR3 reads CASSLVNPGGTDTQYF. In nucleotides, the CDR3 is TGTGCCAGCAGTCTCGTAAACCCAGGGGGCACAGATACGCAGTATTTT.

This chain joins TRBV28 and TRBJ1-2, with 7 bases matching TRBD1. J gave up 4 bases and V 5 bases, and 1 base lay outside the gene matches. The CDR3 runs 12 residues. Germline CDR1 reads MDHEN; CDR2 reads SYDVKM. The CDR3 coding sequence is TGTGCCAGCAGTGGGACAGCCTATGGCTACACCTTC. Translated, it gives CASSGTAYGYTF.

This clone was recorded once. The V and J genes are TRBV7-2 and TRBJ1-1, with 8 bases fitting TRBD1. Losses at the gene ends were 2 bases for V and 6 bases for J; bases not matched to a gene: 8. The CDR3 consists of 15 residues. The V gene's germline CDR1 is SGHTA and CDR2 FQGNSA. The CDR3 loop is CASSLSGTGYSEAFF. The CDR3 DNA is TGTGCCAGCAGCTTAAGCGGGACAGGATACTCTGAAGCTTTCTTT.

The V gene is TRBV19, the J gene TRBJ1-3; 7 positions agree with TRBD1. The CDR3 consists of 16 residues. The V and J ends lost 5 bases and 7 bases, in that order; junction bases with no gene match: 14. CDR1 and CDR2 (germline): LNHDA, SQIVND (reference sequence). CDR3 DNA sequence: TGTGCCAGTAGTGGAGGACAGGCTCTTTCATACAACACCATATATTTT. Translation gives CASSGGQALSYNTIYF.

This clone was counted ten times or more. This chain uses TRBV30 with TRBJ1-2, with TRBD1 matching over 10 bases. Germline trimming cut 1 base from V and 2 bases from J; bases unmatched to any gene: 4. Germline CDR1 is GTSNPN and CDR2 is SVGIG (reference sequence). The CDR3 has 15 residues. CDR3 sequence: CAWSAPGQGNYGYTF. Here the CDR3 DNA reads TGTGCCTGGAGTGCCCCGGGACAGGGGAACTATGGCTACACCTTC.

The chain employs TRBV27 and TRBJ1-2; the D gene is possibly TRBD1 (5 bases). The CDR3 contains 18 residues. Trimming stripped 3 bases from V and 0 bases from J, with 20 bases between. The germline gives CDR1 MNHEY, CDR2 SMNVEV (reference sequence). The CDR3: CASSFRNLGGPTNYGYTF. In DNA, the CDR3 is TGTGCCAGCAGTTTCCGTAATCTGGGGGGTCCTACTAACTATGGCTACACCTTC.